This T cell receptor (beta chain) is drawn from a study of T-cell memory formation after mild COVID-19. Study overall: Most TCR clusters belonged to a single donor.

Sample barcodes and UMIs were carried by the TCR alpha and TCR beta cDNA libraries that 5'RACE generated with constant-segment primers. TCRdb processed the 5' RACE reads anew with MiXCR; each CDR3 protein has one entry. The sample holds 250,000 to 300,000 distinct CDR3 sequences, 15% to 20% seen once. Study outcomes and limitations: Pre-infection memory carried some responding clones, suggesting that cross-reactive memory joined.

This clonotype came up a few times. Its antigen is unidentified. Germline CDR1 reads SEHNR; CDR2 reads FQNEAQ (reference sequence). V lost 4 bases to trimming and J lost 4 bases; unmatched junction nucleotides: 3. CDR3 length equals 13 residues. The chain recombines TRBV7-9 with TRBJ1-2, with TRBD1 matching 7 bases. This TCR derives from a man aged 18 to 30 who had mild COVID-19 (a few samples of this study predate the infection). Cell type and time point are not known. Specimen: PBMCs or a T cell subset sorted from them (not recorded which). CDR3 sequence (DNA): TGTGCCAGCAGCTACAGGGGAAGCTATGGCTACACCTTC. It is translated as CASSYRGSYGYTF.